The 3 T cell receptor beta chains below were found in one sample sequenced in a study of PD-1 blockade in mismatch repair-deficient tumors. Using immunoSEQ multiplex PCR, the repertoire was profiled, and TCRdb retains in-frame clones only, with some absent. In the table there are tens of thousands of clones, more than 65% of which are singletons. The sample here was peripheral blood, taken 12 weeks after starting pembrolizumab. The receptors originated from an adult with mismatch repair-deficient cancer.

The chain is built from TRBV6-5 and TRBJ2-7, with a tentative D call TRBD2 (6 bases). The V end lost 5 bases, the J end lost 3 bases, and 8 bases lay between the germline ends. The CDR3 sequence is 12 residues long. CDR1 and CDR2 (germline): MNHEY, SVGAGI. The CDR3 DNA reads TGTGCCAGCAGTCGCGGGAACTACGAGCAGTACTTC. Translation gives CASSRGNYEQYF.

V is TRBV9 and J is TRBJ2-1; 14 nucleotides line up with TRBD2. This CDR3 comprises 15 residues. V lost 3 bases to trimming and J lost 7 bases; unmatched junction nucleotides: 3. CDR1 and CDR2 (germline): SGDLS, YYNGEE. Here the CDR3 DNA reads TGTGCCAGCAGCGCCGGGACTAGCGGGAGTAATGAGCAGTTCTTC. As protein: CASSAGTSGSNEQFF.

The chain links TRBV5-4 to TRBJ2-5; TRBD1 is a possible D gene (6 bases). The DNA end is a closer match to TRBJ2-7, so the J assignment may be wrong. Germline-derived CDR1 and CDR2 are SGHNT and YYREEE (reference sequence). The CDR3 contains 14 residues. CDR3 residues: CASSAEQGSYEQYF. The CDR3 nucleotides read TGTGCCAGCAGCGCCGAACAGGGCTCCTACGAGCAGTACTTC.